The 3 T cell receptor beta chains listed next were all sequenced from one sample in a study of T cells in Graves' hyperthyroidism and ophthalmopathy. Amplification targeted TCR beta CDR3 regions from RNA transcripts. The study used the HTBI primer set for a first-round RT-PCR of the TCR CDR3. TCRdb re-called the multiplex PCR reads with MiXCR, one entry per CDR3 protein. This repertoire shows just over 550,000 distinct CDR3 sequences, around 45% found once; its top ten account for roughly 8.2%. The sample consisted of peripheral blood or thyroid tissue (not recorded which). These receptor sequences come from a woman younger than 30 with Graves' hyperthyroidism.

This rearrangement joins TRBV2 to TRBJ1-5; no reliable D call. The CDR3 consists of 14 residues. The germline V and J ends were trimmed by 6 bases and 3 bases, with 12 bases remaining between them. Germline loops: CDR1 SNHLY, CDR2 FYNNEI. This CDR3 reads CASRRASSNQPQHF. CDR3 coding DNA: TGTGCCAGCAGAAGGGCAAGCTCCAATCAGCCCCAGCATTTT. The full variable domain, completed using reference TRBV2 and TRBJ1-5, is EPEVTQTPSHQVTQMGQEVILRCVPISNHLYFYWYRQILGQKVEFLVSFYNNEISEKSEIFDDQFSVERPDGSNFTLKIRSTKLEDSAMYFCASRRASSNQPQHFGDGTRLSIL.

This clonotype was seen repeatedly, ten times or more. CDR3 nucleotide sequence: TGTGCCAGCAGCTTATTGGCCGGAAACACCATATATTTT. Translated, it gives CASSLLAGNTIYF. This chain links TRBV7-9 with TRBJ1-3, with D unresolved. Germline CDR1 reads SEHNR; CDR2 reads FQNEAQ (reference sequence). The CDR3 has 13 residues. V lost 2 bases and J lost 4, with 6 bases in between.

The genes are TRBV20-1 and TRBJ1-5; D perhaps matches TRBD1 (5 bases). Germline CDR1 DFQATT, CDR2 SNEGSKA (reference sequence). The CDR3 sequence is 15 residues long. V was shortened by 6 bases and J by 6 bases, with 21 bases between the two germline ends. The CDR3 DNA reads TGCAGTGCCTTAACGGGGCAGGGTGCGAGTCAGCCCCAGCATTTT. It yields the protein CSALTGQGASQPQHF.